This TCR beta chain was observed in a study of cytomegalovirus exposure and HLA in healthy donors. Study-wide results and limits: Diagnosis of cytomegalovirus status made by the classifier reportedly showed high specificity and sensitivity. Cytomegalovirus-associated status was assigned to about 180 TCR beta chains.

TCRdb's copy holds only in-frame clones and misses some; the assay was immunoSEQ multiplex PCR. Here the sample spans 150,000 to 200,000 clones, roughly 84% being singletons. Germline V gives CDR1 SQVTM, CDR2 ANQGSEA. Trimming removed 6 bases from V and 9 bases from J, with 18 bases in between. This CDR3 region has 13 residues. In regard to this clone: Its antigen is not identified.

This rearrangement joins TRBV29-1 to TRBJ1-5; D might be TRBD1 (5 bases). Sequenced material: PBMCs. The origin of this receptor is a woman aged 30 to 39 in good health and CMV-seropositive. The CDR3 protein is CSVSPDPTGPQHF. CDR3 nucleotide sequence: TGCAGCGTGTCTCCTGACCCCACAGGGCCCCAGCATTTT.